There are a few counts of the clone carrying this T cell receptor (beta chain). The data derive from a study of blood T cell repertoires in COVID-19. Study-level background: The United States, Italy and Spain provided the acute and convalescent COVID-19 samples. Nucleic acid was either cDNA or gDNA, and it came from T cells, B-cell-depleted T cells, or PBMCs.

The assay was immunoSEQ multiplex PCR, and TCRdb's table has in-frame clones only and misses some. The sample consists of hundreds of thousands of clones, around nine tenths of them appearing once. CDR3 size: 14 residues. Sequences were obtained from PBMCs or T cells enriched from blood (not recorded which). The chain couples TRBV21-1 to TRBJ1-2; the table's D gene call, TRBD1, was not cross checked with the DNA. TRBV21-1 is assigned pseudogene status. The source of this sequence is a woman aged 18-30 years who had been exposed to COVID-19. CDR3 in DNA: TGTGCCAGCAGCATGGCGGACAGGAACTATGGCTACACCTTC. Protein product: CASSMADRNYGYTF.